Below, 29 T cell receptor beta chains from the same sample are listed, as sequenced in a study of regulatory T cells in long-lasting Graves disease. The time point here: newly diagnosed GD, antithyroid drugs for less than 3 months. Extracted RNA from PBMCs served as the source of the TCR library. Arm-PCR with iRepertoire HTBI primers amplified the CDR3 regions for these TCR beta libraries. MiXCR, run by TCRdb on the multiplex PCR reads, gives a single entry per CDR3 protein. The table includes fewer than 650,000 distinct CDR3 sequences, roughly 15% detected once. These same data were also listed under a study on T cells in Graves' hyperthyroidism and ophthalmopathy.

This material consisted of peripheral blood mononuclear cells (PBMCs), taken at new diagnosis, from a patient treated with antithyroid drugs. The receptors were sampled from a woman aged 30 to 39 with Graves disease.

The gene calls are TRBV5-6 and TRBJ1-2, with D hard to call. CDR1 and CDR2 (germline): SGHDT, YYEEEE. The CDR3 length is 13 residues. V lost 1 base and J 4 bases, leaving 8 bases between the germline ends. CDR3 region: CASSLRAPYGYTF. Here the CDR3 DNA reads TGTGCCAGCAGCTTGAGGGCCCCCTATGGCTACACCTTC.

This clonotype was seen a handful of times. This chain links TRBV20-1 with TRBJ2-3; D ambiguous. The CDR3 sequence is 13 residues long. CDR1 is DFQATT and CDR2 is SNEGSKA in the germline V gene (reference sequence). Trimming removed 3 bases at V and 0 bases at J, with 7 bases between. The CDR3 here is CSARYGSTDTQYF. The DNA for the CDR3 is TGCAGTGCTAGGTACGGGAGCACAGATACGCAGTATTTT.

In its sample, this clonotype was seen many times. V and J are TRBV12-3 or TRBV12-4 and TRBJ1-1, with D unclear. V lost 6 bases and J 7 bases, leaving 15 bases between the germline ends. The CDR3 loop spans 13 amino acids. CDR3 protein: CASSHGRTYEAFF. The CDR3, as DNA: TGTGCCAGCAGCCACGGCCGGACCTATGAAGCTTTCTTT.

There are many counts of this clonotype. The chain joins TRBV30 to TRBJ1-5, with D possibly matching TRBD1 (5 bases). Germline CDR1 reads GTSNPN; CDR2 reads SVGIG (reference sequence). The CDR3 totals 13 residues. V lost 0 bases and J lost 4, with 7 bases in between. The CDR3 region is CAWSVGGNQPQHF. CDR3 coding DNA: TGTGCCTGGAGTGTTGGGGGGAATCAGCCCCAGCATTTT. The variable domain in full, with the rest retrieved from reference TRBV30 and TRBJ1-5, is SQTIHQWPATLVQPVGSPLSLECTVEGTSNPNLYWYRQAAGRGLQLLFYSVGIGQISSEVPQNLSASRPQDRQFILSSKKLLLSDSGFYLCAWSVGGNQPQHFGDGTRLSIL.

About this clonotype itself: A read error may be the cause here, since a much bigger clone is one base away. The genes are TRBV6-2 or TRBV6-3 and TRBJ1-3, with 9 bases identical to TRBD1. This CDR3 comprises 15 residues. Germline V gene data show CDR1 as MNHEY and CDR2 as SVGEGT. Written as DNA, the CDR3 is TGTGCCAGCAGACAGGGGGCTTCTTCTGGAGACACCATATATTTT. This codes for CASRQGASSGDTIYF.

This clonotype was seen ten or more times. V gene TRBV5-5 combines with J gene TRBJ2-7; 10 positions agree with TRBD2. Trimming took 1 base from V and 5 from J; bases not matched to a gene: 6. This CDR3 has 15 amino acids. Germline CDR1 and CDR2: SGHKS and YYEKEE (reference sequence). DNA for the CDR3: TGTGCCAGCAGCTTGTCCCTAGCGGGAGTGGACGAGCAGTACTTC. Its translation is CASSLSLAGVDEQYF.

This clonotype occurred many times. This rearrangement joins TRBV7-8 to TRBJ1-1; no definite D call. V was trimmed by 7 bases and J by 1 base, leaving 13 bases between them. CDR3 length: 14 amino acids. In germline, CDR1 is SGHVS, CDR2 FQNEAQ. For the CDR3, the DNA is TGTGCCAGCAAGGGAGGGTTGACGAACACTGAAGCTTTCTTT. Translated: CASKGGLTNTEAFF.

V is TRBV20-1 and J is TRBJ2-1, with D possibly TRBD2 on 6 matching bases. Trimming removed 0 bases at V and 2 bases at J, with 11 bases between. Germline lookup yields CDR1 DFQATT and CDR2 SNEGSKA (reference sequence). There are 15 residues in the CDR3. The CDR3 region is CSARDVTGAYNEQFF. Here the CDR3 DNA reads TGCAGTGCTAGAGATGTCACGGGAGCCTACAATGAGCAGTTCTTC.

The V call is TRBV20-1, the J call TRBJ2-3, with 13 bases fitting TRBD2. CDR1 is DFQATT, CDR2 SNEGSKA, per germline (reference sequence). There are 15 residues in the CDR3. Trimming at V came to 0 bases and at J to 7 bases, leaving 4 bases not matched to a gene. The CDR3 loop is CSARDWTSGSHTQYF. The CDR3 DNA follows: TGCAGTGCTAGAGATTGGACTAGCGGGAGCCATACGCAGTATTTT.

This clonotype was seen repeatedly, ten times or more. V is TRBV7-2 and J is TRBJ2-5, with D unresolved. Between the trimmed V and J ends, which lost 5 bases and 2 bases, there was a span of 9 bases. Germline values: CDR1 SGHTA, CDR2 FQGNSA. The CDR3 extends over 13 amino acids. The CDR3 region is CASSLQQQETQYF. The CDR3 DNA reads as TGTGCCAGCAGCCTACAGCAGCAAGAGACCCAGTACTTC.

The gene calls are TRBV12-3 or TRBV12-4 and TRBJ2-7, with TRBD1 identical over 10 bases. The CDR3 loop spans 15 amino acids. V lost 6 bases to trimming and J lost 2 bases; unmatched junction nucleotides: 7. The CDR3 sequence is CASSLHGQGAYEQYF. The CDR3 DNA reads TGTGCCAGCAGCCTCCACGGACAGGGGGCCTACGAGCAGTACTTC.

This sequence joins TRBV19 and TRBJ2-2; D uncertain. The V gene lost 5 bases and the J gene lost 1 base, with 11 bases spanning the gap. CDR1 and CDR2 from the germline V gene are LNHDA and SQIVND (reference sequence). The CDR3 totals 15 residues. Written as DNA, the CDR3 is TGTGCCAGTAGTTTCTATTCAGGGAACACCGGGGAGCTGTTTTTT. Translated, it gives CASSFYSGNTGELFF.

The rearrangement joins TRBV10-3 to TRBJ1-5, with 8 bases identical to TRBD1. The CDR3 runs 16 residues. Germline values: CDR1 ENHRY, CDR2 SYGVKD. V was clipped by 3 bases and J by 2 bases; unmatched bases: 6. The CDR3 nucleotides are TGTGCCATCAGTGACCGGGGACAGGAGGGCAATCAGCCCCAGCATTTT. It yields the protein CAISDRGQEGNQPQHF.

Here the CDR3 reads CATVRYTEAFF. In nucleotides, the CDR3 is TGTGCCACCGTTAGGTACACTGAAGCTTTCTTT. V gene TRBV24-1 combines with J gene TRBJ1-1; the D is unclear. Trimming took 9 bases from V and 3 from J, leaving 7 bases between them. Germline V gives CDR1 KGHDR, CDR2 SFDVKD. The CDR3 extends over 11 amino acids.

This clonotype was seen repeatedly, ten times or more. This chain joins TRBV28 and TRBJ1-2, with D uncertain. The CDR3 has 11 amino acids. Per germline, CDR1 MDHEN and CDR2 SYDVKM. V was trimmed by 6 bases and J by 8 bases, leaving 10 bases between them. The chain's CDR3 is CASSLREGYTF. The CDR3, as DNA: TGTGCCAGCAGCCTGCGAGAGGGCTACACCTTC.

This clonotype has only a few counts. The V and J genes are TRBV6-9 and TRBJ2-1; D is ambiguous. Germline values: CDR1 MNHGY, CDR2 SVAAGI. The V gene lost 3 bases and the J gene lost 3 bases, with 6 bases spanning the gap. The CDR3 covers 13 residues. CDR3 protein: CASSYLDYNEQFF. CDR3 sequence (DNA): TGTGCCAGCAGTTACCTGGACTACAATGAGCAGTTCTTC.

This rearrangement joins TRBV30 to TRBJ1-1; 11 nucleotides line up with TRBD1. The germline gives CDR1 GTSNPN, CDR2 SVGIG (reference sequence). V trimming: 2 bases; J trimming: 4 bases; junction bases outside the gene matches: 3. The CDR3 loop spans 14 amino acids. The CDR3 sequence: CAWSSGTGGTEAFF. The CDR3 DNA follows: TGTGCCTGGAGTAGCGGGACAGGGGGCACTGAAGCTTTCTTT.

This clonotype was counted many times. J is TRBJ1-2 and V is TRBV29-1; tentative D call: TRBD1 (5 bases). CDR1 is SQVTM and CDR2 is ANQGSEA in the germline V gene. There are 13 residues in the CDR3. V was clipped by 6 bases and J by 3 bases, with 14 bases between them. CDR3 sequence: CSVGGVRDYGYTF. The CDR3 region has the DNA TGCAGCGTGGGGGGGGTCCGGGACTATGGCTACACCTTC.

This clonotype has at least ten counts. The chain is built from TRBV28 and TRBJ2-7; tentative D call: TRBD2 (5 bases). The CDR3 contains 14 residues. The V end was cut by 6 bases, the J end by 7 bases, with 19 bases between. CDR1 is MDHEN, CDR2 SYDVKM, per germline. CDR3 loop: CASRTTARGSEQYF. CDR3 nucleotides: TGTGCCAGCAGGACAACGGCCCGGGGATCTGAGCAGTACTTC.

This clonotype has just a few counts. The V and J genes are TRBV6-4 and TRBJ1-6; D is ambiguous. The CDR3 length is 13 residues. The germline CDR1 and CDR2 sequences are MRHNA and SNTAGT. V shed 3 bases and J shed 7 bases, with 7 bases lying between them. CDR3 DNA sequence: TGTGCCAGCAGTGAGACGGGGAATTCACCCCTCCACTTT. This codes for CASSETGNSPLHF.

The chain uses TRBV7-2 and TRBJ2-3, with D perhaps matching TRBD2 (6 bases). CDR3 length: 16 residues. V was trimmed by 5 bases and J by 1 base, leaving 16 bases between them. Germline lookup yields CDR1 SGHTA and CDR2 FQGNSA. The CDR3 reads CASSQDRGGGTDTQYF. The CDR3 nucleotides are TGTGCCAGCAGCCAAGATAGGGGCGGGGGCACAGATACGCAGTATTTT. Full variable domain (remainder filled in from reference TRBV7-2 and TRBJ2-3): GAGVSQSPSNKVTEKGKDVELRCDPISGHTALYWYRQSLGQGLEFLIYFQGNSAPDKSGLPSDRFSAERTGGSVSTLTIQRTQQEDSAVYLCASSQDRGGGTDTQYFGPGTRLTVL.

This clonotype was recorded many times. This sequence joins TRBV7-9 and TRBJ1-6; D remains ambiguous. The CDR3 spans 16 residues. CDR1 and CDR2 from the germline V gene are SEHNR and FQNEAQ (reference sequence). Trimming cost V 5 bases and J 7 bases, with 18 bases left between them. CDR3 region: CASSPVGAGVNSPLHF. The CDR3, as DNA: TGTGCCAGCAGCCCGGTTGGCGCCGGTGTGAATTCACCCCTCCACTTT.

The chain joins TRBV3-1 to TRBJ1-1; D gene unclear. CDR1 is LGHDT and CDR2 is YNNKEL in the germline V gene (reference sequence). There are 14 residues in the CDR3. Deletions cut 0 bases from V and 3 bases from J, with 8 bases between. Here the CDR3 reads CASSQEGLYTEAFF. The DNA of the CDR3 is TGTGCCAGCAGCCAAGAAGGTTTATACACTGAAGCTTTCTTT.

The gene calls are TRBV6-2 or TRBV6-3 and TRBJ2-2; D not resolved. V was clipped by 4 bases and J by 0 bases, with 12 bases between them. The CDR3 is 16 residues long. Germline CDR1 reads MNHEY; CDR2 reads SVGEGT. In DNA, the CDR3 is TGTGCCAGCAGTTTTTACACCCAGGCGAACACCGGGGAGCTGTTTTTT. Encoded protein: CASSFYTQANTGELFF.

This clonotype has just a few counts. The chain employs TRBV5-1 and TRBJ2-7; the match to TRBD1 covers 9 bases. J was trimmed by 3 bases and V by 4 bases; bases with no gene match: 8. Germline assignment: CDR1 SGHRS and CDR2 YFSETQ. The CDR3 contains 15 residues. CDR3 in DNA: TGCGCCAGCAGCCCCGAAGGGACAGGGATCTACGAGCAGTACTTC. As protein: CASSPEGTGIYEQYF. Full variable domain (remainder filled in from reference TRBV5-1 and TRBJ2-7): KAGVTQTPRYLIKTRGQQVTLSCSPISGHRSVSWYQQTPGQGLQFLFEYFSETQRNKGNFPGRFSGRQFSNSRSEMNVSTLELGDSALYLCASSPEGTGIYEQYFGPGTRLTVT.

Ten or more counts support this clonotype. The chain carries TRBV19 and TRBJ2-1, with TRBD1 identical over 7 bases. This CDR3 region has 15 residues. Germline lookup yields CDR1 LNHDA and CDR2 SQIVND (reference sequence). Trimming removed 6 bases from V and 3 bases from J; junction bases left unmatched: 8. CDR3 region: CASSTGQWDYNEQFF. CDR3 nucleotide sequence: TGTGCCAGTAGCACGGGACAGTGGGACTACAATGAGCAGTTCTTC. The variable domain in full, completed from reference TRBV19 and TRBJ2-1, reads DGGITQSPKYLFRKEGQNVTLSCEQNLNHDAMYWYRQDPGQGLRLIYYSQIVNDFQKGDIAEGYSVSREKKESFPLTVTSAQKNPTAFYLCASSTGQWDYNEQFFGPGTRLTVL.

The V and J genes are TRBV7-8 and TRBJ2-5, with D perhaps matching TRBD2 (5 bases). The CDR3 contains 17 residues. Germline V CDR1 and CDR2: SGHVS, FQNEAQ. The V end lost 5 bases, the J end lost 5 bases, and 24 bases lay between the germline ends. Here the CDR3 reads CASSDHLIGGLAETQYF. For the CDR3, the DNA is TGTGCCAGCAGCGACCACCTTATAGGAGGACTGGCGGAGACCCAGTACTTC.

In this sample, this clonotype turned up many times. The chain employs TRBV28 and TRBJ1-6, with 11 bases that match TRBD1. The CDR3 contains 15 residues. V was clipped by 5 bases and J by 7 bases; unmatched bases: 4. The germline CDR1 and CDR2 sequences are MDHEN and SYDVKM. CDR3 DNA sequence: TGTGCCAGCAGTCATCGGGACAGGGGGAATTCACCCCTCCACTTT. It is translated as CASSHRDRGNSPLHF.

To note about this clonotype: The junction departs from the called germline gene at one end, perhaps through a read error. This chain joins TRBV25-1 and TRBJ2-1, with TRBD2 as a possible D gene (6 bases). TRBJ2-5 matches the DNA end more closely, so the J call is doubtful. CDR1 is MGHDK and CDR2 is SYGVNS in the germline V gene. The CDR3 has 14 amino acids. CDR3 coding DNA: TGTGCCGGCAGTGATCCCGGCCGGGGGGAGACCCAGTACTTC. It specifies CAGSDPGRGETQYF.